The clone carrying this TCR beta chain was observed a handful of times. The data were obtained in a study of CD8+ T cells in alopecia areata. As for treatment: oral pan-JAK inhibitor, 5-10 mg twice daily. RNA was isolated and reverse transcribed to cDNA, the sequencing template. Assay used: immunoSEQ multiplex PCR; TCRdb lists only in-frame clones, some missing. The sample shows 170,000 or so clones, about 60% of them seen only once. This receptor was taken from a human donor with alopecia areata. This material consisted of CD8+ T cells sorted from blood, taken at week 24, from a patient treated with tofacitinib.

The CDR3 DNA is TGTGCCAGCAGTAACCGGGGGGGACTGAATCAGCCCCAGCATTTT. It translates to CASSNRGGLNQPQHF. The rearrangement joins TRBV2 to TRBJ1-5; a weak D match, TRBD1 (5 bases). The CDR3 spans 15 residues. The germline gives CDR1 SNHLY, CDR2 FYNNEI. Trimming removed 5 bases at V and 4 bases at J, with 15 bases between.